This T cell receptor (beta chain) stems from a study of blood T cell repertoires in COVID-19 (dated by TCRdb to 2020 to 2021). In terms of the full investigation: The collaborator samples originated in the United States, Italy and Spain and spanned the acute and convalescent phases of COVID-19. The prospective study material was composed of cDNA or gDNA derived from T cells, B-cell-depleted T cells, or PBMCs. Subjects who had been exposed to COVID-19, were actively infected with it, or had recovered from it provided the deeply sampled blood TCRbeta repertoires that made up the dataset. The repertoires were made available in a free public database intended to serve as a resource for research on the immune response to SARS-CoV-2. Samples came from the ongoing ImmuneRACE study (first 160 participants) plus 1,254 subjects from 6 global collaborators. A de-identified subject ID, COVID-19 status, age in years and sex were almost always included in the sample metadata. Where available, HLA class I and class II types were obtained from metadata supplied by the sample provider rather than from assay-based typing.

As for this clone: The antigen it binds to is not known. The input lacks base qualities; no much larger clone sits a single base away.

Whole blood was collected in K2EDTA tubes by collaborating institutions according to the institutions' own protocols. For TCRbeta analysis, collaborators shipped samples as frozen whole blood, isolated PBMCs, or DNA extracted from either of those sample types. V is shortened by 1 base, J by 7 bases, and the region joining them spans 22 bases. From the cysteine through the phenylalanine, the CDR3 covers 18 amino acids. Only CDR3 DNA remains: 54 bases, in frame from the first base. CDR1 and CDR2 are read off the germline V gene as LGHNA and YSLEER. TCRbeta CDR3 regions were amplified from genomic DNA using the immunoSEQ Assay, a bias-controlled multiplex PCR. The authors processed their data as follows. The number of nucleated cells in each sample was estimated from the amplification of reference gene primers within the assay. Sequence reads were collapsed and filtered to measure the absolute abundance of every unique TCRbeta CDR3 rearrangement. For each sample, productive Simpson clonality was calculated as the square root of Simpson's diversity index over productive rearrangements. Not all clones reach the TCRdb copy of this immuneACCESS table, which keeps in-frame sequences only. Checked studies attribute under half of the gap to unresolved V genes and leave the rest unexplained. The V and J calls and clone size are taken from that table; D and trimming were inferred from the DNA. The sample contains 95,000 to 150,000 clones, under 90% of them found a single time. The ten largest clones add up to 3.5% to 5.5% of the sample.

The research as a whole found: The amount of clinical and demographic metadata varied by source and participant and was provided uncurated.

The sequenced sample was peripheral blood. The V and J genes are TRBV4-3 and TRBJ2-2; TRBD2 is a possible D gene, resting on 5 matching bases. The sequence was obtained from a woman between 65 and 79 years old with acute or convalescent COVID-19. The DNA is as follows: TGCGCCAGCAGCCAAGTCTCCGCCATGGACTTCTTGATCGGGGAGCTGTTTTTT. Translation gives CASSQVSAMDFLIGELFF.